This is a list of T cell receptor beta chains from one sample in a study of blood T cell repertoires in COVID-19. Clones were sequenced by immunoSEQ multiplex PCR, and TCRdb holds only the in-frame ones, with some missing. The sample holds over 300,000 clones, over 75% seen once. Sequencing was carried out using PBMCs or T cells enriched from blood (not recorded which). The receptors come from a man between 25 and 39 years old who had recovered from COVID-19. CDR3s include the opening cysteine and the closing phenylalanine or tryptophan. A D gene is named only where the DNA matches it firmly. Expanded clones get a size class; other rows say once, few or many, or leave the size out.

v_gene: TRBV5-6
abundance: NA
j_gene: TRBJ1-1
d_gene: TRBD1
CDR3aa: CASSPGPGGTEAFF
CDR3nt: TGTGCCAGCAGCCCAGGACCAGGGGGCACTGAAGCTTTCTTT

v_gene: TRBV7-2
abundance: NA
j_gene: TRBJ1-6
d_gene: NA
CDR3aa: CASSYPGTNSPLHF
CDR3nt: TGTGCCAGCAGCTACCCAGGGACAAATTCACCCCTCCACTTT

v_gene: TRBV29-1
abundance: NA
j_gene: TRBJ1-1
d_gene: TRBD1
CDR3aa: CSVGMTGATEAFF
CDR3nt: TGCAGCGTTGGAATGACAGGGGCCACTGAAGCTTTCTTT

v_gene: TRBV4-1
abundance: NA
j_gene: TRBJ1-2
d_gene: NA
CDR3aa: CASSLLHAEPNYGYTF
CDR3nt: TGCGCCAGCAGCCTCCTGCATGCGGAGCCTAACTATGGCTACACCTTC

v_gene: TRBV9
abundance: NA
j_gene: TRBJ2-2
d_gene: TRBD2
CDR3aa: CASSPGVSGGALNTGELFF
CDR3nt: TGTGCCAGCAGCCCAGGGGTTAGCGGGGGGGCCTTGAACACCGGGGAGCTGTTTTTT

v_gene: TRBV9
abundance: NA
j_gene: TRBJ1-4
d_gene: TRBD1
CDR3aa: CASSLYGTGGHEKLFF
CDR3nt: TGTGCCAGCAGCCTATACGGGACAGGGGGCCATGAAAAACTGTTTTTT

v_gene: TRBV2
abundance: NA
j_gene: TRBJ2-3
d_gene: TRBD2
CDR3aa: CASSDWLAGGSDTQYF
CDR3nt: TGTGCCAGCAGTGATTGGCTAGCGGGGGGATCCGATACGCAGTATTTT

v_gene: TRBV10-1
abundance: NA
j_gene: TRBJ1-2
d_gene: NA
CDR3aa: CASDWCRYSNYGYTF
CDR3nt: TGCGCCAGCGACTGGTGTAGGTACTCTAACTATGGCTACACCTTC

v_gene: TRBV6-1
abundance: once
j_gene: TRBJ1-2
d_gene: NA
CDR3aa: CASSEWTEDYGYTF
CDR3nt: TGTGCCAGCAGTGAATGGACAGAGGACTATGGCTACACCTTC

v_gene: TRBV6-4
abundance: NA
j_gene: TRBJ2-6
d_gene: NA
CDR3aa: CASSDGGAGANVLTF
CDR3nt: TGTGCCAGCAGTGACGGGGGGGCCGGGGCCAACGTCCTGACTTTC

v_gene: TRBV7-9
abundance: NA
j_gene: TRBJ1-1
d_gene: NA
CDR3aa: CASSLDPAGRTEAFF
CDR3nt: TGTGCCAGCAGCTTAGACCCGGCAGGGAGGACTGAAGCTTTCTTT

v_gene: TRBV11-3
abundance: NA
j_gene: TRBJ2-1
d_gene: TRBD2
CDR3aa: CASSSRGGYNEQFF
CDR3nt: TGTGCCAGCAGCTCACGGGGGGGCTACAATGAGCAGTTCTTC

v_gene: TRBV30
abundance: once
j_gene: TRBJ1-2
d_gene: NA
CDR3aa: CACSEDYGYTF
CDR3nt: TGTGCCTGTTCGGAGGACTATGGCTACACCTTC

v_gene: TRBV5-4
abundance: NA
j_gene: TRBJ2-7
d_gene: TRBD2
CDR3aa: CASSLLTSGLNEQYF
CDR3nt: TGTGCCAGCAGCTTGTTAACTAGCGGGTTAAACGAGCAGTACTTC

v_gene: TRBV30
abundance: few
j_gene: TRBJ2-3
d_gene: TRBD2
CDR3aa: CAWSATLAGGADTQYF
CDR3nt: TGTGCCTGGAGCGCGACCTTAGCGGGGGGGGCAGATACGCAGTATTTT